This T cell receptor (beta chain) was identified in a study of PD-1 blockade in mismatch repair-deficient tumors. Assay used: immunoSEQ multiplex PCR; TCRdb lists only in-frame clones, some missing. The sample records 76,000 or so clones, 80% to 90% being singletons. V dropped 2 bases and J dropped 4 bases, with 6 bases sitting between them. This CDR3 has 13 residues. Germline-derived CDR1 and CDR2 are SGHAT and FQNNGV. The sequences come from peripheral blood, collected 44 weeks after starting pembrolizumab. The rearrangement joins TRBV11-2 to TRBJ1-3; D unclear. The sequence came from an adult with mismatch repair-deficient cancer. This CDR3 reads CASSLPGGNTIYF. The CDR3 nucleotides are TGTGCCAGCAGCTTACCCGGGGGAAACACCATATATTTT.